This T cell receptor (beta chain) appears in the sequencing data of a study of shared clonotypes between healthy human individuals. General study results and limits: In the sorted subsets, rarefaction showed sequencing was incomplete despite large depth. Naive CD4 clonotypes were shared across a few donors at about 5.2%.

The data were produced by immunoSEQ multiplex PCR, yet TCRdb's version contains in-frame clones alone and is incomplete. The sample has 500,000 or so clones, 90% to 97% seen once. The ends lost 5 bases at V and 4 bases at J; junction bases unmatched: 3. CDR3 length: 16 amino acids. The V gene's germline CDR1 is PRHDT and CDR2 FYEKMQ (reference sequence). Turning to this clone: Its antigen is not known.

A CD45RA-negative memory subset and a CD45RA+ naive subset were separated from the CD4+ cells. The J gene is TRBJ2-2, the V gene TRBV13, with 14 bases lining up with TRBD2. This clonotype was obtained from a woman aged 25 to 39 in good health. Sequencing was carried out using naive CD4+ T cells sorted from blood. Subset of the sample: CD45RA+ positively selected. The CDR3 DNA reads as TGTGCCAGCAGCACGGGACTAGCGGGAGTCACCGGGGAGCTGTTTTTT. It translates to CASSTGLAGVTGELFF. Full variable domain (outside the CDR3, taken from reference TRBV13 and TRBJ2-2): AAGVIQSPRHLIKEKRETATLKCYPIPRHDTVYWYQQGPGQDPQFLISFYEKMQSDKGSIPDRFSAQQFSDYHSELNMSSLELGDSALYFCASSTGLAGVTGELFFGEGSRLTVL.